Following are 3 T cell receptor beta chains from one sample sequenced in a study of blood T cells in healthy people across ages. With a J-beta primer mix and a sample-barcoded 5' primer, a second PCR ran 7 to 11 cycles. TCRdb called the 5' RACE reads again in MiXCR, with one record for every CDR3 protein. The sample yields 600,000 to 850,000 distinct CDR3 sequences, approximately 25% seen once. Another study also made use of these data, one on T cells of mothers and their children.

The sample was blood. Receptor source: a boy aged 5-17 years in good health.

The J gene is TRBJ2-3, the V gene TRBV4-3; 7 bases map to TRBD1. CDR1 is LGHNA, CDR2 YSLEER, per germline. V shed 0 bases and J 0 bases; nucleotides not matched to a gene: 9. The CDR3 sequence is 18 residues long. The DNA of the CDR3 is TGCGCCAGCAGCCAAGAGTCAAAAGGGGGCTCTAGCACAGATACGCAGTATTTT. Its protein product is CASSQESKGGSSTDTQYF.

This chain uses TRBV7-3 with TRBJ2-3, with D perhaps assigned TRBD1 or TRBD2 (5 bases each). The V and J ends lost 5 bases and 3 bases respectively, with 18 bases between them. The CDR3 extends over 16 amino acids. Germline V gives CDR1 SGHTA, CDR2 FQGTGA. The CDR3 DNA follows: TGTGCCAGCAGCCAGAGGGGTAGCTTTTTTACAGATACGCAGTATTTT. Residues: CASSQRGSFFTDTQYF.

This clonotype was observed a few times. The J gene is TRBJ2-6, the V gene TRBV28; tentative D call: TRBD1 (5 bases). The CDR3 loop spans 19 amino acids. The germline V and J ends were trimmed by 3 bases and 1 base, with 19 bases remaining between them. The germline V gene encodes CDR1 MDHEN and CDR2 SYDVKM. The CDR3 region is CASSFISSQDWSGANVLTF. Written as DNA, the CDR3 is TGTGCCAGCAGTTTTATTTCATCACAGGATTGGTCTGGGGCCAACGTCCTGACTTTC.